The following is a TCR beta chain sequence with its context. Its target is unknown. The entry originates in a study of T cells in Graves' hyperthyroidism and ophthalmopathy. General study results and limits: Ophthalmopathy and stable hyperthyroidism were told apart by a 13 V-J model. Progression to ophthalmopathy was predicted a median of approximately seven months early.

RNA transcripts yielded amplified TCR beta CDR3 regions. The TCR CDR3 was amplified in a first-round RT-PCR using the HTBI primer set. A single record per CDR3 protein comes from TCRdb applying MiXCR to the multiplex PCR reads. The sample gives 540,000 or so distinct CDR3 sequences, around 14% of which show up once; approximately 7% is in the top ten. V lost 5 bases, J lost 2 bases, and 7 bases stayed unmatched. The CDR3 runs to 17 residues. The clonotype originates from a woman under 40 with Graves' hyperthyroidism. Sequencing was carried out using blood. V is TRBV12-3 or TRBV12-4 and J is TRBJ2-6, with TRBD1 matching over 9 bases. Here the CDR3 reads CASSQTGTGPGANVLTF. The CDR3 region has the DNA TGTGCCAGCAGTCAAACCGGGACAGGGCCTGGGGCCAACGTCCTGACTTTC.